These 24 T cell receptor beta chains originate from one sample sequenced in a study of T cell responses to AZD1222 COVID-19 vaccine. Sequencing used immunoSEQ multiplex PCR; TCRdb keeps in-frame clones, though not all of them. The data contain approximately 130,000 clones, over 75% of them singletons. The sample was peripheral blood, taken on day 0 of AZD1222 vaccination. These receptors came from an adult in good health.

The chain uses TRBV5-1 and TRBJ2-4, with 11 bases aligning to TRBD2. Trimming took 4 bases from V and 5 from J; bases not matched to a gene: 8. This CDR3 is built from 16 residues. The germline CDR1 and CDR2 sequences are SGHRS and YFSETQ. CDR3 nucleotide sequence: TGCGCCAGCAGCCCTGGACTAGCGGGTAGGGAAAACATTCAGTACTTC. It yields the protein CASSPGLAGRENIQYF.

CDR3 in amino acids: CASSQGPRQEETQYF. Here the CDR3 DNA reads TGTGCCAGCAGCCAAGGTCCCCGACAGGAAGAGACCCAGTACTTC. V gene TRBV3-1 (or the pseudogene TRBV3-2) combines with J gene TRBJ2-5, with a weak D call TRBD1 (6 bases). This CDR3 comprises 15 residues. V lost 1 base, J lost 3 bases, and 12 bases lay in between. Germline V gene sequence: CDR1 LGHDT, CDR2 YNNKEL (reference sequence).

This clone was counted only a few times. The V and J genes are TRBV4-1 and TRBJ1-2, with D unclear. CDR3 length: 11 amino acids. The V end was cut by 3 bases, the J end by 2 bases, with 1 base between. Germline-derived CDR1 and CDR2 are MGHRA and YSYEKL. In nucleotides, the CDR3 is TGCGCCAGCAGCCAGAACTATGGCTACACCTTC. It translates to CASSQNYGYTF.

The V call is TRBV7-5, the J call TRBJ1-1; TRBD1, as called in the table, went unchecked against the DNA. TRBV7-5 is a recognized pseudogene. The CDR3 loop spans 17 amino acids. CDR3 in amino acids: CVRSVGTGELENTEAFF. CDR3 sequence (DNA): TGTGTCAGAAGCGTCGGGACAGGGGAGTTGGAGAACACTGAAGCTTTCTTT.

The chain links TRBV3-1 (or the pseudogene TRBV3-2) to TRBJ2-1; no definite D call. Germline V gives CDR1 LGHDT, CDR2 YNNKEL (reference sequence). The CDR3 length is 16 residues. The V and J ends lost 0 bases and 4 bases respectively, with 13 bases between them. The CDR3 here is CASSQDRQNDYNEQFF. The CDR3 DNA follows: TGTGCCAGCAGCCAAGACAGGCAGAACGATTACAATGAGCAGTTCTTC.

This chain joins TRBV5-1 and TRBJ2-5, with 10 bases fitting TRBD1. There are 16 residues in the CDR3. CDR1 and CDR2 from the germline V gene are SGHRS and YFSETQ. V gave up 0 bases and J gave up 5 bases; unmatched junction bases: 7. The CDR3 DNA follows: TGCGCCAGCAGCTTGGACGGGACAGGGGTCTTGGAGACCCAGTACTTC. This gives the protein CASSLDGTGVLETQYF.

CDR3 sequence (DNA): TGCGCCAGCAGCCAAGGACCTTCGGCAGGGGGTTTTATAGCCAAAAACATTCAGTACTTC. Amino acid sequence: CASSQGPSAGGFIAKNIQYF. The V call is TRBV4-1, the J call TRBJ2-4, with 7 bases that match TRBD1. Germline V CDR1 and CDR2: MGHRA, YSYEKL. The V segment lost 1 base and the J segment 0 bases; nucleotides outside the gene matches: 15. The CDR3 loop spans 20 amino acids.

The chain employs TRBV5-1 and TRBJ2-7; 9 nucleotides match TRBD2. V dropped 0 bases and J dropped 7; count of bases not matched to a gene: 11. Germline values: CDR1 SGHRS, CDR2 YFSETQ. The CDR3 spans 16 residues. In DNA form, the CDR3 reads TGCGCCAGCAGCTTGGCGCCCGCGGGAGGGCCGCAGGAGCAGTACTTC. Translation: CASSLAPAGGPQEQYF.

The DNA of the CDR3 is TGTGCCAGCAGTTTATCAACCCGGTCGCAGTATTTT. Amino acid sequence: CASSLSTRSQYF. The V and J genes are TRBV28 and TRBJ2-3; D gene ambiguous. The V gene's germline CDR1 is MDHEN and CDR2 SYDVKM. The CDR3 has 12 amino acids. V was cut by 1 base and J by 10 bases, with 9 bases left in between.

This chain uses TRBV7-8 with TRBJ2-7; 7 bases are shared with TRBD1. CDR3 size: 14 residues. CDR1 is SGHVS, CDR2 FQNEAQ, per germline. With 5 bases clipped from V and 4 bases from J, the junction kept 8 bases outside the gene matches. CDR3 sequence: CASSADRPGYEQYF. CDR3 coding DNA: TGTGCCAGCAGCGCGGACAGGCCAGGGTACGAGCAGTACTTC.

V and J are TRBV21-1 and TRBJ2-3; the table's D call of TRBD2 was not tested on the DNA. TRBV21-1 is an annotated pseudogene. The CDR3 extends over 21 amino acids. CDR3 amino acids: CASSKIKKRTSGRESTDTQYF. For the CDR3, the DNA is TGTGCCAGCAGCAAAATTAAAAAGAGGACTAGCGGGAGGGAAAGCACAGATACGCAGTATTTT.

This clone was found once. The chain carries TRBV7-6 and TRBJ1-1, with a tentative D call TRBD1 (5 bases). From germline, CDR1 is SGHVS and CDR2 FNYEAQ. CDR3 size: 15 residues. Trimming stripped 2 bases from V and 2 bases from J, with 12 bases between. The CDR3 bases are TGTGCCAGCAGCTTATATCAGGGTTCTAACACTGAAGCTTTCTTT. It yields the protein CASSLYQGSNTEAFF. The full variable domain, rest sourced from reference TRBV7-6 and TRBJ1-1, is GAGVSQSPRYKVTKRGQDVALRCDPISGHVSLYWYRQALGQGPEFLTYFNYEAQQDKSGLPNDRFSAERPEGSISTLTIQRTEQRDSAMYRCASSLYQGSNTEAFFGQGTRLTVV.

A few counts support this clone. V and J are TRBV24-1 and TRBJ2-3; the D gene is possibly TRBD1 (6 bases). Trimming stripped 6 bases from V and 6 bases from J, with 12 bases between. The CDR3 is 13 amino acids. The germline gives CDR1 KGHDR, CDR2 SFDVKD. The DNA of the CDR3 is TGTGCCACCAGTCCAGGGGATGGGGATACGCAGTATTTT. It specifies CATSPGDGDTQYF.

This chain connects TRBV2 to TRBJ2-6, with D possibly being TRBD1 (5 bases). CDR1 is SNHLY, CDR2 FYNNEI, per germline. Trimming cost V 10 bases and J 2 bases, with 12 bases left between them. The CDR3 consists of 14 residues. The CDR3 reads CAIQGSPGANVLTF. The CDR3 DNA is TGTGCCATCCAGGGTTCCCCTGGGGCCAACGTCCTGACTTTC.

With respect to this clone: The sample has other DNA sequences that encode this CDR3 too. The chain has TRBV5-1 and TRBJ2-7; D is uncertain. CDR1 is SGHRS, CDR2 YFSETQ, per germline. The CDR3 runs 12 residues. Trimming left V 3 bases short and J 4 bases short, with 8 bases between. In DNA form, the CDR3 reads TGCGCCAGCAGCTCTCTCGGTTACGAGCAGTACTTC. Its translation is CASSSLGYEQYF. The full variable domain, completed using reference TRBV5-1 and TRBJ2-7, is KAGVTQTPRYLIKTRGQQVTLSCSPISGHRSVSWYQQTPGQGLQFLFEYFSETQRNKGNFPGRFSGRQFSNSRSEMNVSTLELGDSALYLCASSSLGYEQYFGPGTRLTVT.

The chain combines TRBV24-1 with TRBJ1-2, with unresolved D. The V end was cut by 4 bases, the J end by 5 bases, with 13 bases between. CDR1 and CDR2 (germline): KGHDR, SFDVKD. The CDR3 is 14 residues long. The CDR3: CATSDAFQAYGYTF. In DNA, the CDR3 is TGTGCCACCAGTGACGCTTTTCAGGCATATGGCTACACCTTC.

The chain carries TRBV19 and TRBJ1-5; tentatively, D is TRBD1 (6 bases). The CDR3 runs 14 residues. The V end lost 4 bases, the J end lost 3 bases, and 10 bases lay between the germline ends. The V gene's germline CDR1 is LNHDA and CDR2 SQIVND (reference sequence). The CDR3 here is CASSTDSLNQPQHF. CDR3 nucleotides: TGTGCCAGTAGTACGGACAGTCTCAATCAGCCCCAGCATTTT.

This chain connects TRBV6-1 to TRBJ2-7; a weak D match, TRBD2 (6 bases). V lost 2 bases and J 0 bases, leaving 8 bases between the germline ends. Germline-derived CDR1 and CDR2 are MNHNS and SASEGT. The CDR3 length is 14 residues. CDR3 region: CASSETGGSYEQYF. Here the CDR3 DNA reads TGTGCCAGCAGTGAAACCGGGGGCTCCTACGAGCAGTACTTC.

The chain couples TRBV19 to TRBJ2-1, with 7 bases that match TRBD1. J was trimmed by 7 bases and V by 2 bases; bases with no gene match: 11. The CDR3 loop spans 16 amino acids. CDR1 and CDR2 from the germline V gene are LNHDA and SQIVND (reference sequence). CDR3: CASSISPFSGGNEQFF. In DNA, the CDR3 is TGTGCCAGTAGTATATCCCCTTTCTCAGGGGGTAATGAGCAGTTCTTC. The whole variable domain, filled in from reference TRBV19 and TRBJ2-1, reads DGGITQSPKYLFRKEGQNVTLSCEQNLNHDAMYWYRQDPGQGLRLIYYSQIVNDFQKGDIAEGYSVSREKKESFPLTVTSAQKNPTAFYLCASSISPFSGGNEQFFGPGTRLTVL.

The J gene is TRBJ1-1, the V gene TRBV18; D may be TRBD1 (5 bases). Germline V gene sequence: CDR1 KGHSH, CDR2 LQKENI. V lost 6 bases and J 5 bases, leaving 13 bases between the germline ends. This CDR3 has 13 residues. CDR3 in amino acids: CASSPGTGTEAFF. As DNA, the CDR3 is TGTGCCAGCTCGCCCGGGACGGGGACTGAAGCTTTCTTT.

There are a few counts of this clone. The chain links TRBV6-4 to TRBJ1-1; the D is unclear. The V and J ends lost 6 bases and 3 bases respectively, with 11 bases between them. The V gene's germline CDR1 is MRHNA and CDR2 SNTAGT. The CDR3 consists of 13 residues. The CDR3 coding sequence is TGTGCCAGCAGAAGAAATGAGGACACTGAAGCTTTCTTT. It specifies CASRRNEDTEAFF.

The genes are TRBV6-5 and TRBJ1-4, with 9 bases that match TRBD1. CDR1 and CDR2 from the germline V gene are MNHEY and SVGAGI. V lost 0 bases, J lost 11 bases, and 7 bases stayed unmatched. The length of the CDR3 is 15 residues. The CDR3 bases are TGTGCCAGCAGTTACTCCGGACAGGGGTTGGGGAAACTGTTTTTT. Its translation is CASSYSGQGLGKLFF.

The J gene is TRBJ1-2, the V gene TRBV28; 8 bases fit TRBD1. Per germline, CDR1 MDHEN and CDR2 SYDVKM. The CDR3 is made up of 15 amino acids. The V gene end was trimmed by 6 bases and the J gene end by 4 bases; junction bases not matched to a gene: 10. CDR3 sequence (DNA): TGTGCCAGCAGGGGGGGGCAGGGGGCGACCTATGGCTACACCTTC. It translates to CASRGGQGATYGYTF.

The chain is built from TRBV4-1 and TRBJ2-1, with 10 bases aligning to TRBD2. Germline assignment: CDR1 MGHRA and CDR2 YSYEKL. V lost 7 bases to trimming and J lost 0 bases; unmatched junction nucleotides: 6. The CDR3 is 16 residues long. CDR3 nucleotide sequence: TGCGCCAGCACCGGACTAGCGGCCCCCTCCTACAATGAGCAGTTCTTC. Its translation is CASTGLAAPSYNEQFF.